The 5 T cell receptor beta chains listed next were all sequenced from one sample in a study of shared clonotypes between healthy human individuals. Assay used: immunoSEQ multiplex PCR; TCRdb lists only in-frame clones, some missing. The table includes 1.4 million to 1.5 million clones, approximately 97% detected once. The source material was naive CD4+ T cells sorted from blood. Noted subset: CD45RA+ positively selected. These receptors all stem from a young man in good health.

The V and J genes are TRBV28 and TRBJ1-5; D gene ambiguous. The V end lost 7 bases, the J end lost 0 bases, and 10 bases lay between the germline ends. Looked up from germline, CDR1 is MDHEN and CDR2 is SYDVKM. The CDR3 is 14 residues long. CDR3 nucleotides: TGTGCCAGCACGGAAGGTCGTAGCAATCAGCCCCAGCATTTT. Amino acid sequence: CASTEGRSNQPQHF. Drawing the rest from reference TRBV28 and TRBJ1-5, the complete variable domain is DVKVTQSSRYLVKRTGEKVFLECVQDMDHENMFWYRQDPGLGLRLIYFSYDVKMKEKGDIPEGYSVSREKKERFSLILESASTNQTSMYLCASTEGRSNQPQHFGDGTRLSIL.

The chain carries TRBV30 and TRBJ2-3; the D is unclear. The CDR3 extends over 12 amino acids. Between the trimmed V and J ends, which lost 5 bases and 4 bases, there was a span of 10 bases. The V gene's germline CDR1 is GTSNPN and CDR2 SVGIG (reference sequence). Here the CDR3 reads CAWSTGPDTQYF. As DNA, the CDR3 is TGTGCCTGGTCGACGGGTCCAGATACGCAGTATTTT.

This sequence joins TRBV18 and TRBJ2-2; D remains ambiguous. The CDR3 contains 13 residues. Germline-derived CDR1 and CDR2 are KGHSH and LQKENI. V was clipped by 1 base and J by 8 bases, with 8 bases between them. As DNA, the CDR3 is TGTGCCAGCTCACCACGATTAGCTGGGGAGCTGTTTTTT. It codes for CASSPRLAGELFF.

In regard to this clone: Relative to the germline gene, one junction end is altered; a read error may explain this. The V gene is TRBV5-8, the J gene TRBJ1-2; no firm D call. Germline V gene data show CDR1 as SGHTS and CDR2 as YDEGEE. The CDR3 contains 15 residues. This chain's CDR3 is CASSHPILDPASSPF. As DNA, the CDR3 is TGTGCCAGCAGCCACCCGATCCTGGACCCAGCCTCTTCCCCCTTC.

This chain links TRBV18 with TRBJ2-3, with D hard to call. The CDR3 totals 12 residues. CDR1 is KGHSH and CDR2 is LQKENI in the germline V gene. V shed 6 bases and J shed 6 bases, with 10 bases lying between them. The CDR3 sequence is CASSRSIDTQYF. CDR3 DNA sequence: TGTGCCAGCTCCCGCAGTATCGATACGCAGTATTTT.